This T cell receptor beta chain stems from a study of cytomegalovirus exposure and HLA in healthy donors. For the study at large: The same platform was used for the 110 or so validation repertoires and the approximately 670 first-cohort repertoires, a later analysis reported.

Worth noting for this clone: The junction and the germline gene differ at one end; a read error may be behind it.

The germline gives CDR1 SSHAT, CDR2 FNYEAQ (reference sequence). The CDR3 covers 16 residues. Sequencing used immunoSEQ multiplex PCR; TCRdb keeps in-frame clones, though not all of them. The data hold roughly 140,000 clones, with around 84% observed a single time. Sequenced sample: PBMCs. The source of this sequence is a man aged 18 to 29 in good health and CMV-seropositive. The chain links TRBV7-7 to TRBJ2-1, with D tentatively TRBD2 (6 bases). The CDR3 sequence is CASSLEWAGSYNEQFF. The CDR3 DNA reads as TGTGCTAGCAGCTTAGAGTGGGCGGGGTCATACAATGAGCAGTTCTTC.